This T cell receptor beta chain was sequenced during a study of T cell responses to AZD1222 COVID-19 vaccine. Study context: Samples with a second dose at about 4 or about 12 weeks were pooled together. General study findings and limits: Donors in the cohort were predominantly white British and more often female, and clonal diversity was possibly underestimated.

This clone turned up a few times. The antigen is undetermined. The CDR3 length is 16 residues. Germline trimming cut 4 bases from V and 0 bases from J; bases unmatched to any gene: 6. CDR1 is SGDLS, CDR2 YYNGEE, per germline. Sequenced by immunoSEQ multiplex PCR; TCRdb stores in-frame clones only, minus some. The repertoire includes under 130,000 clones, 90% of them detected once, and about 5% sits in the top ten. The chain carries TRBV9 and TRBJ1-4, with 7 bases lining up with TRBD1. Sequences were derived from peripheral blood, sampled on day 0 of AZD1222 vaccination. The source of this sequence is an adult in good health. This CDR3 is CASSWGQPSTNEKLFF. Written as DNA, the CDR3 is TGTGCCAGCAGCTGGGGACAGCCCTCAACTAATGAAAAACTGTTTTTT.